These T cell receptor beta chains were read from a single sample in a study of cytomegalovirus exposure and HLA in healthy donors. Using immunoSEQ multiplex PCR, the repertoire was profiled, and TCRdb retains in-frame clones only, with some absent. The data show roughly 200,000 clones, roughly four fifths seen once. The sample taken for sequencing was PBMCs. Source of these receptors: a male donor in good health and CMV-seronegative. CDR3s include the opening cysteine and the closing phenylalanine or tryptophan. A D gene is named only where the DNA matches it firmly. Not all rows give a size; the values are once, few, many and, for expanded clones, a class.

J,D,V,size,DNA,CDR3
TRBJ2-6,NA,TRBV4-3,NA,TGCGCCAGCAGCCCAGGCCTCCTCTCTGGGGCCAACGTCCTGACTTTC,CASSPGLLSGANVLTF
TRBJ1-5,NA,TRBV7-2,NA,TGTGCCAGCAGCGGCGGGACTACTGGTCAGCCCCAGCATTTT,CASSGGTTGQPQHF
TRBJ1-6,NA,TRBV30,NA,TGTGCCTGGAGTGTACTGACAGGAAGTTCACCCCTCCACTTT,CAWSVLTGSSPLHF
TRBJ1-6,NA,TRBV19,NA,TGTGCCAGTAGTATAGAGGCAACGTTGAATTCACCCCTCCACTTT,CASSIEATLNSPLHF
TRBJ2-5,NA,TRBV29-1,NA,TGCAGCGTGAGTTCTCCGGGAGTTCAAGAGACCCAGTACTTC,CSVSSPGVQETQYF
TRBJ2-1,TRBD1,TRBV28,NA,TGTGCCAGTTGCCGGGACAGGGGAAATGAGCAGTTCTTC,CASCRDRGNEQFF
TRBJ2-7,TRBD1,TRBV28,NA,TGTGCCAGCATCGGACAGGGGACTTCCTACGAGCAGTACTTC,CASIGQGTSYEQYF
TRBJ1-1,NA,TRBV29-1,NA,TGCAGCGTTGAAGAACCAGGCAGGGATGTGTGGATGAACACTGAAGCTTTCTTT,CSVEEPGRDVWMNTEAFF
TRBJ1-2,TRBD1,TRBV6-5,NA,TGTGCCAGCAGGGGACAGGGCTATGGCTACACCTTC,CASRGQGYGYTF
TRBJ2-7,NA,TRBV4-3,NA,TGCGCCAGCAGCCAAGGCCTGATGAATAGCGACGTATTTTACGAGCAGTACTTC,CASSQGLMNSDVFYEQYF
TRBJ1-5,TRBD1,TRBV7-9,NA,TGTGCCAGCAGCCCCCAGACAGGGGGGAATCAGCCCCAGCATTTT,CASSPQTGGNQPQHF
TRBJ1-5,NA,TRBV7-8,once,TGTGCCAGCAGCTTAGTTCCCCGCAGGGGAGGGAATCAGCCCCAGCATTTT,CASSLVPRRGGNQPQHF
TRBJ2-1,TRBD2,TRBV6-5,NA,TGTGCCAGCAGGGTAGCGGGAGGGCCCAGTGAGCAGTTCTTC,CASRVAGGPSEQFF
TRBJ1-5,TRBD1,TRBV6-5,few,TGTGCCAGCAGTGGGACAGGGAGGGGCAATCAGCCCCAGCATTTT,CASSGTGRGNQPQHF
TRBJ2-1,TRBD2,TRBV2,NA,TGTGCCAGCAGTGCCGGGACTAGCTCTTACAATGAGCAGTTCTTC,CASSAGTSSYNEQFF
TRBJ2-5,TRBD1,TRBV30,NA,TGTGCCCGGACCGAGACAGGGGCCTACGGGGAGACCCAGTACTTC,CARTETGAYGETQYF
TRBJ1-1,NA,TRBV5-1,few,TGCGCCAGCAGCTTGCGGGACATGAACACTGAAGCTTTCTTT,CASSLRDMNTEAFF
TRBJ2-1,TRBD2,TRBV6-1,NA,TGTGCCAGCAGACCCAGCGGGAGCGGCTACAATGAGCAGTTCTTC,CASRPSGSGYNEQFF
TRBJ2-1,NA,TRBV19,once,TGTGCCAGTAGTATGGTAGACAGCAACCCTTACAATGAGCAGTTCTTC,CASSMVDSNPYNEQFF
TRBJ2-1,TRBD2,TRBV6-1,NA,TGTGCCAGCAGTGATCCTAGCGGAACCTACAATGAGCAGTTCTTC,CASSDPSGTYNEQFF
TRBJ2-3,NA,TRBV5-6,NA,TGTGCCAGCGCCAGGGGCACGATCACAGATACGCAGTATTTT,CASARGTITDTQYF
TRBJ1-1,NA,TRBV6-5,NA,TGTGCCACTTCTTGGCAGAAACTACCTAACACTGAAGCTTTCTTT,CATSWQKLPNTEAFF
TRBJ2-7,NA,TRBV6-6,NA,TGTGCCAGCAGCCGTGGGCCCCGCTCCTACGAGCAGTACTTC,CASSRGPRSYEQYF
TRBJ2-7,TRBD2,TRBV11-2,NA,TGTGCCAGCAGCCCACAAAGCGGGGTCCCAGTGGGCGAGCAGTACTTC,CASSPQSGVPVGEQYF
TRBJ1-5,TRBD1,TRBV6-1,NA,TGTGCCAGCAGGCCGGGACAGGGGCGTCAGCCCCAGCATTTT,CASRPGQGRQPQHF
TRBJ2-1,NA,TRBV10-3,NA,TGTGCCATCAGTAGGAGTACTACCAGCTACAATGAGCAGTTCTTC,CAISRSTTSYNEQFF
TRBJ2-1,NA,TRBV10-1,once,TGCGCCAGCAGTGCAGGTGAATTATCCTACAATGAGCAGTTCTTC,CASSAGELSYNEQFF
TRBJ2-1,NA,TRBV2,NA,TGTGCCAGCAGTGAAAATCCCCCCCGCAATGAGCAGTTCTTC,CASSENPPRNEQFF
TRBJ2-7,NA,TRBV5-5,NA,TGTGCCAGCACCTTAGGGGACTTCTACGAGCAGTACTTC,CASTLGDFYEQYF
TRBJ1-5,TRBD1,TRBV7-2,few,TGTGCCAGCAGCCGAGGACAGGGGGGCAATCAGCCCCAGCATTTT,CASSRGQGGNQPQHF
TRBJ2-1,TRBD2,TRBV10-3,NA,TGTGCCATCAGTGATGGGACTAGCGGGGGCCCCGGGGGGGAGCAGTTCTTC,CAISDGTSGGPGGEQFF
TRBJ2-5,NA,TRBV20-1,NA,TGCAGTGCTGTCCAGGAGACCCAGTACTTC,CSAVQETQYF
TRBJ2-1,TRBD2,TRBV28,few,TGTGCCAGCAGGGTCCCGGGACTAGCGGGAGGCTCCTACAATGAGCAGTTCTTC,CASRVPGLAGGSYNEQFF
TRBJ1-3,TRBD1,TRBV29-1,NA,TGCAGCGTTGAAACAGGGGCAGGTGGAAACACCATATATTTT,CSVETGAGGNTIYF
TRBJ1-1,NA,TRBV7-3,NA,TGTGCCAGCAGCTTACAGTTTAGGGGCACTGAAGCTTTCTTT,CASSLQFRGTEAFF
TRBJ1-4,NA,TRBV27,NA,TGTGCCAGCAGCCCGAGGGTCCGTAATGAAAAACTGTTTTTT,CASSPRVRNEKLFF
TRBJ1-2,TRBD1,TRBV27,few,TGTGCCAGCAGGGAACTCGGGACAGGGGATCGGGGCTACACCTTC,CASRELGTGDRGYTF
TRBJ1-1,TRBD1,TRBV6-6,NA,TGTGCCAGCAGATACAGGGGTAGCACTGAAGCTTTCTTT,CASRYRGSTEAFF
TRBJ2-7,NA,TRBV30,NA,TGTGCCTGGACTCCAGGGGAAACCTACGAGCAGTACTTC,CAWTPGETYEQYF
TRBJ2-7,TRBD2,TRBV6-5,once,TGTGCCAGCAGTATAGCGGGAAGCTCCTACGAGCAGTACTTC,CASSIAGSSYEQYF
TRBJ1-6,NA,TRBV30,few,TGTGCCTGGAGTTCCATGGGGGAGGGGCATGGTTCTGGTTATAATTCACCCCTCCACTTT,CAWSSMGEGHGSGYNSPLHF
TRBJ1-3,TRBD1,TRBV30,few,TGTGCCTGGAGTACAGGGGGCTGGAACACCATATATTTT,CAWSTGGWNTIYF
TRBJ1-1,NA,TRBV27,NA,TGTGCCAGCAGTTTCGGGCCGGGGACTGAAGCTTTCTTT,CASSFGPGTEAFF
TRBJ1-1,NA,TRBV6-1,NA,TGTGCCAGCTCCATCGGCCTTAGGAGGAACACTGAAGCTTTCTTT,CASSIGLRRNTEAFF
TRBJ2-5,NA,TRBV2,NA,TGTGCCAGCAGTGACGGGGAGACCCAGTACTTC,CASSDGETQYF
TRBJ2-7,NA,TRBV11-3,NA,TGTGCCAGCAGCGCGGGGGCCCACGAGCAGTACTTC,CASSAGAHEQYF
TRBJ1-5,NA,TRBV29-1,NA,TGCAGCGTTGAACAGGGTATCGGTAATCAGCCCCAGCATTTT,CSVEQGIGNQPQHF
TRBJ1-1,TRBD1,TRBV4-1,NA,TGCGCCAGCAGCCAAGATCCCCGGGACAGGGGGTGGATGAACACTGAAGCTTTCTTT,CASSQDPRDRGWMNTEAFF
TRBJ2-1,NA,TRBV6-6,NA,TGTGCCAGCAGGGGTTGGAGCTCCTACAATGAGCAGTTCTTC,CASRGWSSYNEQFF
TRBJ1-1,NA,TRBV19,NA,TGTGCCAGTAGTATGAACCCCCTCGGGGGCACTGAAGCTTTCTTT,CASSMNPLGGTEAFF
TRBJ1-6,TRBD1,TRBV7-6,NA,TGTGCCAGCAGCTCAGACAGGGAGAGTTCACCCCTCCACTTT,CASSSDRESSPLHF
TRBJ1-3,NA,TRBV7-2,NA,TGTGCCAGCAGCTTCACCTCGGGCGGGGGCTCTGGAAACACCATATATTTT,CASSFTSGGGSGNTIYF
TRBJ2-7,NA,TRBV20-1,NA,TGCAGTGCTAGATTTACCTACGAGCAGTACTTC,CSARFTYEQYF